These 24 T cell receptor beta chains came from one sample sequenced in a study of T cells in Graves' hyperthyroidism and ophthalmopathy. The investigators amplified TCR beta CDR3 regions from RNA transcripts. With the HTBI primer set, the TCR CDR3 went through a first round of RT-PCR. One entry per CDR3 protein results from TCRdb running MiXCR on the multiplex PCR reads. Seen here are about 500,000 distinct CDR3 sequences, 17% observed once, and the top ten hold about 16%. The sample was blood. Receptors were obtained from a woman between 18 and 29 years old with Graves' ophthalmopathy.

V gene TRBV5-5 combines with J gene TRBJ1-1; 7 positions agree with TRBD1. V was pared by 0 bases and J by 8 bases, with 4 bases of the junction left unmatched. Per germline, CDR1 SGHKS and CDR2 YYEKEE (reference sequence). This CDR3 contains 13 residues. The CDR3 bases are TGTGCCAGCAGCTTGGGACCGGACAGGGAAGCTTTCTTT. Its protein product is CASSLGPDREAFF.

The rearrangement joins TRBV27 to TRBJ2-1; TRBD1 or TRBD2 may be the D gene (5 bases each). V was trimmed by 3 bases and J by 4 bases, leaving 10 bases between them. The CDR3 length is 14 residues. Per germline, CDR1 MNHEY and CDR2 SMNVEV (reference sequence). This CDR3 is CASSFEGLYNEQFF. Written as DNA, the CDR3 is TGTGCCAGCAGTTTTGAGGGGCTATACAATGAGCAGTTCTTC.

This clonotype was picked up a small number of times. The rearrangement links TRBV30 to TRBJ2-7; 7 bases are shared with TRBD1. Germline-derived CDR1 and CDR2 are GTSNPN and SVGIG (reference sequence). The CDR3 totals 15 residues. Unmatched junction bases numbered 13, after V lost 6 bases and J lost 2 bases. This CDR3 reads CACSLRQGATYEQYF. In DNA, the CDR3 is TGTGCCTGTAGCCTACGACAGGGCGCTACCTACGAGCAGTACTTC. Supplemented by reference TRBV30 and TRBJ2-7, the full variable domain reads SQTIHQWPATLVQPVGSPLSLECTVEGTSNPNLYWYRQAAGRGLQLLFYSVGIGQISSEVPQNLSASRPQDRQFILSSKKLLLSDSGFYLCACSLRQGATYEQYFGPGTRLTVT.

This clonotype appeared many times. The rearrangement uses TRBV2 and TRBJ1-5; D call uncertain. This CDR3 contains 13 residues. V lost 2 bases to trimming and J lost 4 bases, with 6 bases between them. CDR1 and CDR2 (germline): SNHLY, FYNNEI. The CDR3 loop reads CASSEQNNQPQHF. CDR3 bases: TGTGCCAGCAGTGAACAGAATAATCAGCCCCAGCATTTT.

At least ten counts were recorded for this clonotype. This chain uses TRBV7-3 with TRBJ2-1; D remains unclear. V lost 2 bases, J lost 4 bases, and 12 bases lay in between. Per the germline V gene, CDR1 is SGHTA and CDR2 is FQGTGA. The CDR3 spans 15 residues. CDR3 DNA sequence: TGTGCCAGCAGCTTACGGCTGGGAAAGTACAATGAGCAGTTCTTC. This codes for CASSLRLGKYNEQFF.

The sample holds many counts of this clonotype. The chain couples TRBV5-5 to TRBJ1-1; TRBD1 might be the D (6 bases). Per the germline V gene, CDR1 is SGHKS and CDR2 is YYEKEE (reference sequence). Trimming pared 4 bases from V and 6 bases from J, leaving 13 bases between. The CDR3 is 13 amino acids. The CDR3, as DNA: TGTGCCAGCAGCACAGGGTTTTCGGCTGAAGCTTTCTTT. Amino acid sequence: CASSTGFSAEAFF.

This clonotype was picked up many times. The chain joins TRBV2 to TRBJ2-7, with a possible D match to TRBD1 (5 bases). The CDR3 has 15 residues. Germline V gene sequence: CDR1 SNHLY, CDR2 FYNNEI. With 6 bases removed from V and 4 bases from J, the gap between germline ends came to 19 bases. CDR3 sequence (DNA): TGTGCCAGCAGGCAAGACAGCCGACCGGAATACGAGCAGTACTTC. Its protein product is CASRQDSRPEYEQYF.

This clonotype has at least ten counts. The chain joins TRBV27 to TRBJ1-4; D perhaps matches TRBD1 (5 bases). There are 15 residues in the CDR3. Germline CDR1 reads MNHEY; CDR2 reads SMNVEV (reference sequence). Trimming stripped 4 bases from V and 5 bases from J, with 14 bases between. Here the CDR3 reads CASSSPGLQNEKLFF. As DNA, the CDR3 is TGTGCCAGCAGTTCACCGGGACTCCAAAATGAAAAACTGTTTTTT.

There are many counts of this clonotype. The chain has TRBV25-1 and TRBJ2-1, with 9 nucleotides matching TRBD2. Per germline, CDR1 MGHDK and CDR2 SYGVNS. Trimming cost V 2 bases and J 7 bases; bases outside gene matches: 12. CDR3 length equals 17 residues. This CDR3 reads CASSESASGRPKNEQFF. CDR3 nucleotides: TGTGCCAGCAGTGAAAGTGCGAGCGGGAGGCCGAAGAATGAGCAGTTCTTC.

The chain links TRBV20-1 to TRBJ2-5, with D unresolved. The CDR3 has 15 amino acids. Trimming removed 3 bases from V and 1 base from J, with 15 bases in between. From germline, CDR1 is DFQATT and CDR2 SNEGSKA (reference sequence). CDR3 in amino acids: CSASPKPWAQETQYF. In DNA, the CDR3 is TGCAGTGCTAGCCCCAAGCCCTGGGCCCAAGAGACCCAGTACTTC.

This clonotype was observed a handful of times. This chain uses TRBV12-3 or TRBV12-4 with TRBJ2-3; D possibly corresponds to TRBD1 (6 bases). The V end lost 7 bases, the J end lost 1 base, and 12 bases lay between the germline ends. This CDR3 contains 14 residues. CDR3 loop: CASTPRGGTDTQYF. CDR3 DNA: TGTGCCAGCACCCCCAGGGGCGGCACAGATACGCAGTATTTT.

This clonotype appeared a few times. The J gene is TRBJ1-2, the V gene TRBV6-1; D may be TRBD1 (6 bases). V was clipped by 4 bases and J by 8 bases, with 23 bases between them. Germline CDR1 is MNHNS and CDR2 is SASEGT. This CDR3 comprises 16 residues. Here the CDR3 DNA reads TGTGCCAGCAGTGCTGGCGGACAGTCCGGAACTGAGGGCTACACCTTC. The encoded protein is CASSAGGQSGTEGYTF.

Points on this clonotype: An end of the junction does not agree with germline; a read error may underlie this. The J gene is TRBJ2-2, the V gene TRBV5-4; 8 bases align to TRBD2. The CDR3 consists of 15 residues. Per the germline V gene, CDR1 is SGHNT and CDR2 is YYREEE (reference sequence). The CDR3 spells CASREGLSNTGELFF. CDR3 DNA sequence: TGTGCCAGCCGGGAGGGGTTGTCGAACACTGGGGAGCTGTTTTTT.

The rearrangement joins TRBV20-1 to TRBJ2-6; D may correspond to TRBD1 or TRBD2 (5 bases each). This CDR3 comprises 14 residues. Between the trimmed V and J ends, which lost 4 bases and 4 bases, there was a span of 11 bases. The V gene's germline CDR1 is DFQATT and CDR2 SNEGSKA (reference sequence). The CDR3 nucleotides are TGCAGTGCTAAGGGGAGAGCCGGGGCCAACGTCCTGACTTTC. Translated, it gives CSAKGRAGANVLTF.

This clonotype was seen many times. The genes are TRBV27 and TRBJ2-3, with 7 bases identical to TRBD1. From germline, CDR1 is MNHEY and CDR2 SMNVEV (reference sequence). Trimming removed 3 bases from V and 2 bases from J; junction bases left unmatched: 5. The CDR3 covers 15 residues. The CDR3 loop is CASSFTGQVTDTQYF. Here the CDR3 DNA reads TGTGCCAGCAGTTTCACTGGACAGGTCACAGATACGCAGTATTTT.

Many counts were recorded for this clonotype. The chain carries TRBV28 and TRBJ2-7, with D maybe TRBD1 (5 bases). CDR1 is MDHEN and CDR2 is SYDVKM in the germline V gene. Deletions cut 6 bases from V and 5 bases from J, with 11 bases between. The CDR3 loop spans 12 amino acids. The CDR3 reads CASSIRVHEQYF. The CDR3 region has the DNA TGTGCCAGCAGCATCAGGGTCCACGAGCAGTACTTC.

The genes are TRBV11-2 and TRBJ2-7, with D uncertain. This CDR3 has 14 residues. V was cut by 5 bases and J by 3 bases, with 14 bases left in between. Per the germline V gene, CDR1 is SGHAT and CDR2 is FQNNGV. The CDR3 sequence is CASSQDGNRYEQYF. In DNA form, the CDR3 reads TGTGCCAGCAGCCAAGATGGGAACCGCTACGAGCAGTACTTC.

This clonotype was detected many times. The chain couples TRBV18 to TRBJ1-2; D call uncertain. Per germline, CDR1 KGHSH and CDR2 LQKENI. Deletions cut 3 bases from V and 6 bases from J, with 17 bases between. The CDR3 has 15 amino acids. CDR3 region: CASSPETSFRDGYTF. The CDR3, as DNA: TGTGCCAGCTCACCTGAGACCTCTTTCCGCGATGGCTACACCTTC.

This clonotype was seen a few times. The J gene is TRBJ2-1, the V gene TRBV9; 10 positions match TRBD1. V shed 4 bases and J 8 bases; nucleotides not matched to a gene: 15. The germline V gene encodes CDR1 SGDLS and CDR2 YYNGEE. The CDR3 is made up of 17 amino acids. CDR3 sequence reads: CASSPQTGGMQGDEQFF. As DNA, the CDR3 is TGTGCCAGCAGCCCTCAGACAGGGGGCATGCAAGGGGATGAGCAGTTCTTC. The whole variable domain, remainder taken from reference TRBV9 and TRBJ2-1, is DSGVTQTPKHLITATGQRVTLRCSPRSGDLSVYWYQQSLDQGLQFLIQYYNGEERAKGNILERFSAQQFPDLHSELNLSSLELGDSALYFCASSPQTGGMQGDEQFFGPGTRLTVL.

This clonotype was found a few times. A much larger clone differs by one base, so this may be a read error. This chain uses TRBV11-2 with TRBJ2-5; perhaps D is TRBD1 or TRBD2 (7 bases each). CDR3 length: 14 amino acids. Germline V gives CDR1 SGHAT, CDR2 FQNNGV. The chain's CDR3 is CANSPSGGGETQYF. The CDR3 DNA reads TGTGCCAACAGCCCATCAGGGGGGGGCGAGACCCAGTACTTC.

V is TRBV5-6 and J is TRBJ2-1, with D unclear. The J call is uncertain, as TRBJ2-7 better fits the DNA end. CDR1 is SGHDT, CDR2 YYEEEE, per germline. CDR3 size: 14 residues. CDR3 loop: CASSRPPKNNEQYF. CDR3 nucleotides: TGTGCCAGCAGTCGGCCCCCGAAAAACAATGAGCAGTACTTC.

Comments on this clonotype: Its ends do not fully match the called genes, so a read error is possible. The gene calls are TRBV6-1 and TRBJ1-1; D call uncertain. The CDR3 has 11 amino acids. CDR1 is MNHNS, CDR2 SASEGT, per germline. CDR3: CASRRNTEASF. The DNA of the CDR3 is TGTGCCAGCAGACGGAACACTGAAGCTTCCTTT.

There are many counts of this clonotype. V is TRBV5-1 and J is TRBJ2-7, with 9 bases fitting TRBD2. J was trimmed by 0 bases and V by 5 bases; bases with no gene match: 6. Germline V gene data show CDR1 as SGHRS and CDR2 as YFSETQ. This CDR3 region has 15 residues. CDR3 protein: CASRLLAGVSYEQYF. Written as DNA, the CDR3 is TGCGCCAGCAGGTTACTAGCGGGCGTCTCCTACGAGCAGTACTTC. Full variable domain (remainder filled in from reference TRBV5-1 and TRBJ2-7): KAGVTQTPRYLIKTRGQQVTLSCSPISGHRSVSWYQQTPGQGLQFLFEYFSETQRNKGNFPGRFSGRQFSNSRSEMNVSTLELGDSALYLCASRLLAGVSYEQYFGPGTRLTVT.

Points on this clonotype: Since no conserved phenylalanine or tryptophan closes the CDR3, a read error is the likely cause. The chain combines TRBV9 with TRBJ2-1, with D perhaps matching TRBD1 or TRBD2 (5 bases each). The V and J ends lost 4 bases and 0 bases respectively, with 17 bases between them. This CDR3 region has 17 residues. Germline CDR1 SGDLS, CDR2 YYNGEE. The CDR3 DNA is TGTGCCAGCAGCCCATCGGGGCTAGCTCTCTCCTACAATGAGCAGTTCCTC. Translating it yields CASSPSGLALSYNEQFL.